This T cell receptor (beta chain) was obtained from a study of cytomegalovirus exposure and HLA in healthy donors. In germline, CDR1 is WNHNN, CDR2 SYGVQD (reference sequence). The CDR3 contains 15 residues. V lost 2 bases and J lost 2, with 12 bases in between. There are a few counts of this clone. The PCR contained 60 Vbeta and 13 Jbeta primers. TCRdb's copy holds only in-frame clones and misses some; the assay was immunoSEQ multiplex PCR. The sample records about 130,000 clones, around three quarters being singletons. The clonotype comes from a woman in her forties or fifties in good health and CMV-seronegative. The rearrangement uses TRBV10-1 and TRBJ1-1; TRBD1 is a possible D gene (5 bases). Specimen: PBMCs. CDR3: CASSEMPGRNTEAFF. CDR3 sequence (DNA): TGCGCCAGCAGTGAGATGCCAGGGCGTAACACTGAAGCTTTCTTT.